The T cell receptor (beta chain) described here comes from a study of T cells expressing NK-cell markers. Looked up from germline, CDR1 is MNHEY and CDR2 is SMNVEV (reference sequence). The CDR3 has 14 amino acids. TCRdb reanalyzed the 5' RACE reads, giving one entry per CDR3 protein sequence and no DNA. The repertoire table contains roughly 120,000 distinct CDR3 sequences. Sequencing was carried out using blood T cells: a sorted CD56 or NKG2C T cell subset, CD4+ or CD8+ T cells, or bulk PBMC T cells (not recorded which). This receptor was obtained from a woman between 18 and 75 years old in good health. The chain uses TRBV27 and TRBJ2-2. The CDR3 spells CASRPGLGTGELFF.